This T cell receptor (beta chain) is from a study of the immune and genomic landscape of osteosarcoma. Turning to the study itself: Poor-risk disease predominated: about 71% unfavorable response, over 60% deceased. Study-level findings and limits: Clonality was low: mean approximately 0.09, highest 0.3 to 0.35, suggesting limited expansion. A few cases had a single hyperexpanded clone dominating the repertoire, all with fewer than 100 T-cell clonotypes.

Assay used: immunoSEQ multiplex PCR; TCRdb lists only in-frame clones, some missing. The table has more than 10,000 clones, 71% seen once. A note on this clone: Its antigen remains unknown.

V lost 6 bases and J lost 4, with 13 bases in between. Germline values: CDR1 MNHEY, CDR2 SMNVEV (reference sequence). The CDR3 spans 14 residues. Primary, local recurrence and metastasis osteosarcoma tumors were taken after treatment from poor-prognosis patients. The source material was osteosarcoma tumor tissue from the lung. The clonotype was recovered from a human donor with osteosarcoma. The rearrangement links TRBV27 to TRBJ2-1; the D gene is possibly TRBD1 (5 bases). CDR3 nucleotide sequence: TGTGCCAGCAGCCCTACGACAGCATACAATGAGCAGTTCTTC. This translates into CASSPTTAYNEQFF.